This T cell receptor beta chain originates from a study of T cell responses to AZD1222 COVID-19 vaccine. Study-wide results and caveats: Researchers took repertoire samples only after the peak T cell response had come.

TCRdb's table, derived via immunoSEQ multiplex PCR, lists solely in-frame clones and lacks some. The sample includes 24,000 or so clones, around nine tenths seen only once; the top ten take 34%. Trimming removed 4 bases at V and 5 bases at J, with 20 bases between. The germline V gene has CDR1 MNHEY and CDR2 SVGEGT. The CDR3 spans 16 residues. Regarding this clone: Its antigen is undetermined.

This TCR came from an adult who received the AZD1222 COVID-19 vaccine. The sample was peripheral blood, taken 28 days after the second AZD1222 dose. The chain carries TRBV6-2 or TRBV6-3 and TRBJ1-2; D unresolved. In DNA form, the CDR3 reads TGTGCCAGCAGTTCCTCCGGGCCGCTCCAAGCTTATGGCTACACCTTC. It translates to CASSSSGPLQAYGYTF.